Included here is one T cell receptor (beta chain) sequence, with context. Its antigen remains unknown. Using its own MiXCR run on the reads, TCRdb lists one record per CDR3 protein. The repertoire includes roughly 500,000 distinct CDR3 sequences, roughly a third of them detected once, and about 17% sits in the top ten. The data belong to a study of T cell repertoires in cytomegalovirus infection. Study information: The public TCR beta signatures pointed to both CMV infection and matching HLA type.

General observations from the study: Ex vivo responses were dominated by HLA-C-restricted CMV-specific TCR beta clonotypes.

This receptor was obtained from a human donor in good health (CMV status not recorded). Some clones in this sample may be carry-over from other donors' samples. Sequenced here: cultured PBMCs, sampled from culture after CMV antigen stimulation.

DNA for the CDR3: TGTGCCAGCAGCTTAGCTCTTGGCGGGAGGGCCGATAGGACCTACGAGCAGTACTTC. Its translation is CASSLALGGRADRTYEQYF. The chain links TRBV7-9 to TRBJ2-7; 9 bases map to TRBD2. Germline trimming cut 0 bases from V and 2 bases from J; bases unmatched to any gene: 14. The CDR3 is made up of 19 amino acids. Per the germline V gene, CDR1 is SEHNR and CDR2 is FQNEAQ (reference sequence).